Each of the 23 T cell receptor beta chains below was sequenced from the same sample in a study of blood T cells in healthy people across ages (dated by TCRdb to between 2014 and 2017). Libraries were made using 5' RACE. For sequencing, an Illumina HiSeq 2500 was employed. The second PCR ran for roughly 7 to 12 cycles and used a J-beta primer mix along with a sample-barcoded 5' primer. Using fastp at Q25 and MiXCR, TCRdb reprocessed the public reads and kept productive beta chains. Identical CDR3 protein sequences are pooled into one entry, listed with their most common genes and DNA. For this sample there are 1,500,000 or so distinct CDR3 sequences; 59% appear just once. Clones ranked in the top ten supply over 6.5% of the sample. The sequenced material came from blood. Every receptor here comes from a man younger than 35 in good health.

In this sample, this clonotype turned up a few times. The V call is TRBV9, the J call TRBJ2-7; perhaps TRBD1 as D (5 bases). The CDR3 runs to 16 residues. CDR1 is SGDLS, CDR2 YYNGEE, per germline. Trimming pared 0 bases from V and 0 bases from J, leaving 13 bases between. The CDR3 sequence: CASSVGAGSFSYEQYF. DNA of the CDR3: TGTGCCAGCAGCGTAGGTGCAGGGTCCTTCTCCTACGAGCAGTACTTC.

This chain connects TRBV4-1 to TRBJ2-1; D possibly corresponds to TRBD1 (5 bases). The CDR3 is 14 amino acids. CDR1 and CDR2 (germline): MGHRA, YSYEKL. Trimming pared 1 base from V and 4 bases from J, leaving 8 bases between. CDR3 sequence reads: CASSQGAGYNEQFF. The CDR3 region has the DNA TGCGCCAGCAGCCAAGGTGCAGGGTACAATGAGCAGTTCTTC.

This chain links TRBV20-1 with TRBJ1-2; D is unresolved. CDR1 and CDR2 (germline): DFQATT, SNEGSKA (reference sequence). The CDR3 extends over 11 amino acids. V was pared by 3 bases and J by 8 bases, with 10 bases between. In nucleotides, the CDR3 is TGCAGTGCTAGTCCGGAGTTAGGCTACACCTTC. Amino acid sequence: CSASPELGYTF.

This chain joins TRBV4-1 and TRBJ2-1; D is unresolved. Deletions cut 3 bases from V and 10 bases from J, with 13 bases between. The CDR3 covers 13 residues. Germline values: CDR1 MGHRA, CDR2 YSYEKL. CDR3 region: CASSQVGAREQFF. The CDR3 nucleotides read TGCGCCAGCAGCCAGGTAGGAGCGCGAGAGCAGTTCTTC.

DNA for the CDR3: TGCGCCAGCAGCCAAGGACAGGCCCAGGGCGAGCAGTACTTC. Protein sequence: CASSQGQAQGEQYF. This sequence joins TRBV4-1 and TRBJ2-4; TRBD1 is a possible D gene (6 bases). The DNA end is more similar to TRBJ2-7, so the J call may be wrong. This CDR3 region has 14 residues. Germline CDR1 is MGHRA and CDR2 is YSYEKL.

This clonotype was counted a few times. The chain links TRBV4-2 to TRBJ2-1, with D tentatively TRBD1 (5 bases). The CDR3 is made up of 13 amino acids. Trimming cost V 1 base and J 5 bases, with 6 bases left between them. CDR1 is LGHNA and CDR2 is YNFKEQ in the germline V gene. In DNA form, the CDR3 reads TGTGCCAGCAGCCAAGTAGGGGACAATGAGCAGTTCTTC. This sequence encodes CASSQVGDNEQFF.

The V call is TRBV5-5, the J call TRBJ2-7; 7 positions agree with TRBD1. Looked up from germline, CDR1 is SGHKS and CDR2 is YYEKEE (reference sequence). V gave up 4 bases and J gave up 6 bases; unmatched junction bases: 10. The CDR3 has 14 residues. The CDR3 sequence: CASSPRDSFSEQYF. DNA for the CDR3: TGTGCCAGCAGCCCAAGGGACAGTTTCAGCGAGCAGTACTTC.

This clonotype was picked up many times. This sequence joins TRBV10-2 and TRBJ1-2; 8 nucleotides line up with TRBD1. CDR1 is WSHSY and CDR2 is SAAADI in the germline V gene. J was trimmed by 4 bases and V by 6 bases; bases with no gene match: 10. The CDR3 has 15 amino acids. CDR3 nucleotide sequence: TGCGCCAGCAGCGTTGGGCAGGGGGCCGCCTATGGCTACACCTTC. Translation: CASSVGQGAAYGYTF.

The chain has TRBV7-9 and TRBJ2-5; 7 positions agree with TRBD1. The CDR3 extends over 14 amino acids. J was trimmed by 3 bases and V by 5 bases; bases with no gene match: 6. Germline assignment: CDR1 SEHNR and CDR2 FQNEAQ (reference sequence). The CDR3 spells CASSRRDREETQYF. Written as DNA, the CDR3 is TGTGCCAGCAGCAGACGAGACAGGGAAGAGACCCAGTACTTC.

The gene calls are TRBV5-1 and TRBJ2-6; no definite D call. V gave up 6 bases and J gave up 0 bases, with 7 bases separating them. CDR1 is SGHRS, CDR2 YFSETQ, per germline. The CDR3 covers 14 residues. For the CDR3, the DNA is TGCGCCAGCACTTGGTACTCTGGGGCCAACGTCCTGACTTTC. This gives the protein CASTWYSGANVLTF. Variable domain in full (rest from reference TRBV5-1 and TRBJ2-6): KAGVTQTPRYLIKTRGQQVTLSCSPISGHRSVSWYQQTPGQGLQFLFEYFSETQRNKGNFPGRFSGRQFSNSRSEMNVSTLELGDSALYLCASTWYSGANVLTFGAGSRLTVL.

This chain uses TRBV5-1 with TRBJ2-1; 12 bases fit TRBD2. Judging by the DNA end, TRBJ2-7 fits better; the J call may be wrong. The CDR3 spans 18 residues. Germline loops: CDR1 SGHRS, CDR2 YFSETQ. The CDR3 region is CASSPWTSGNVSYNEQYF. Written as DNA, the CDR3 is TGCGCCAGCAGCCCCTGGACTAGCGGGAACGTCTCCTACAATGAGCAGTACTTC.

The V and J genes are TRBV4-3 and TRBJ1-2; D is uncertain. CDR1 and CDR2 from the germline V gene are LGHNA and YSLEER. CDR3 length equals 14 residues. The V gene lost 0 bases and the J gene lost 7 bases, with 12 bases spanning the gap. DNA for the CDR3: TGCGCCAGCAGCCAAGATCGGAGGGTCTCTGGCTACACCTTC. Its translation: CASSQDRRVSGYTF.

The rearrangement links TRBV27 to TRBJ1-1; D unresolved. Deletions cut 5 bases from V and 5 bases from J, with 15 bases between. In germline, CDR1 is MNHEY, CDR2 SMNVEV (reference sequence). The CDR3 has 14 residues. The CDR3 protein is CASSLKGSWTEAFF. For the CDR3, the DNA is TGTGCCAGCAGTCTCAAGGGATCGTGGACTGAAGCTTTCTTT.

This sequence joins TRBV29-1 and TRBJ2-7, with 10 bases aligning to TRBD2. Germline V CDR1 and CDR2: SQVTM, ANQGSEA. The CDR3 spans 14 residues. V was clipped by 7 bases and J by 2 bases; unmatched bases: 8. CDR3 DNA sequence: TGCAGCGCGGCGTGGACTAGCGGCCCCTACGAGCAGTACTTC. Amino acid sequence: CSAAWTSGPYEQYF.

The CDR3 DNA sequence: TGCAGTGCTAGGGCTCCGGGACACGCAGAGCAGTTCTTC. Protein: CSARAPGHAEQFF. The chain recombines TRBV20-1 with TRBJ2-1; a possible D gene is TRBD1 (6 bases). This CDR3 is built from 13 residues. V was pared by 3 bases and J by 10 bases, with 16 bases between. Germline V gene data show CDR1 as DFQATT and CDR2 as SNEGSKA (reference sequence).

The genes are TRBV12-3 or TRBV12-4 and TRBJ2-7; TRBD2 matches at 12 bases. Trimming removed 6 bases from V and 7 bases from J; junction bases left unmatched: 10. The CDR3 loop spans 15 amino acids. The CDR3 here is CASSPSSGRANEQYF. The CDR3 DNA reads TGTGCCAGCAGCCCCTCTAGCGGGAGGGCCAATGAGCAGTACTTC.

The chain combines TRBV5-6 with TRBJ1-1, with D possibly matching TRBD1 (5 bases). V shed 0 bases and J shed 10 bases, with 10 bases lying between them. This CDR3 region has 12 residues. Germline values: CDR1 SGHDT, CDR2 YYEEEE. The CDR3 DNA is TGTGCCAGCAGCTTGGTTGGCAGGGTAGCTTTCTTT. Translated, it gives CASSLVGRVAFF.

This chain's CDR3 is CASSSVGSYGYTF. CDR3 DNA: TGTGCCAGCAGCTCAGTAGGGAGCTATGGCTACACCTTC. This rearrangement joins TRBV7-2 to TRBJ1-2; D call uncertain. Germline V lookup: CDR1 SGHTA, CDR2 FQGNSA. Trimming shortened V by 4 bases and J by 4 bases, and 10 bases separated the two germline ends. This CDR3 is 13 amino acids long.

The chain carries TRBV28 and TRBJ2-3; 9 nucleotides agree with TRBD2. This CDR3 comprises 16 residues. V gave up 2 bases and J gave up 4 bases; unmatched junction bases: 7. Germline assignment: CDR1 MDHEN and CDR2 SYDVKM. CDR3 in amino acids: CASSLAGGLIADTQYF. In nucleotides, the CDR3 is TGTGCCAGCAGTTTAGCGGGAGGGCTGATTGCAGATACGCAGTATTTT. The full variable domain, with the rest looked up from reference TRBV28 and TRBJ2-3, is DVKVTQSSRYLVKRTGEKVFLECVQDMDHENMFWYRQDPGLGLRLIYFSYDVKMKEKGDIPEGYSVSREKKERFSLILESASTNQTSMYLCASSLAGGLIADTQYFGPGTRLTVL.

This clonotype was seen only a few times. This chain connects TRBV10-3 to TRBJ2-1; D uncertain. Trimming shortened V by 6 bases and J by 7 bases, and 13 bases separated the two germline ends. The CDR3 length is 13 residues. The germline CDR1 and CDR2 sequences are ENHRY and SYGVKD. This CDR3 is CAIRPDPPNEQFF. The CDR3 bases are TGTGCCATCAGGCCAGACCCCCCGAATGAGCAGTTCTTC.

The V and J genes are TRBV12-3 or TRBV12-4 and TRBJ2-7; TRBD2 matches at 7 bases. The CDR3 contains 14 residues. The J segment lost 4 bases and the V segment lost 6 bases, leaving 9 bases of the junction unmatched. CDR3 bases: TGTGCCAGCAGCCATGCGGGACTATCATACGAGCAGTACTTC. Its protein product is CASSHAGLSYEQYF.

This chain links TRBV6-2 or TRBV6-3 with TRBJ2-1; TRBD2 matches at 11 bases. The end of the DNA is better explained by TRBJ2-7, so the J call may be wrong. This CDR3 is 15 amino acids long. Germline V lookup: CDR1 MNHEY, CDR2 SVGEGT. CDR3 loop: CASSRTSGPYNEQYF. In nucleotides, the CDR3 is TGTGCCAGCAGCCGGACTAGCGGGCCGTACAATGAGCAGTACTTC.

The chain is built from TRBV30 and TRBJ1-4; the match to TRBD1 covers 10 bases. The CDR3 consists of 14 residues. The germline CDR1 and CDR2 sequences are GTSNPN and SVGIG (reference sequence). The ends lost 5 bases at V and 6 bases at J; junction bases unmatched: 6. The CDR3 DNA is TGTGCCTGGCTAGCCGGGACAGGGGATGAAAAACTGTTTTTT. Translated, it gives CAWLAGTGDEKLFF.